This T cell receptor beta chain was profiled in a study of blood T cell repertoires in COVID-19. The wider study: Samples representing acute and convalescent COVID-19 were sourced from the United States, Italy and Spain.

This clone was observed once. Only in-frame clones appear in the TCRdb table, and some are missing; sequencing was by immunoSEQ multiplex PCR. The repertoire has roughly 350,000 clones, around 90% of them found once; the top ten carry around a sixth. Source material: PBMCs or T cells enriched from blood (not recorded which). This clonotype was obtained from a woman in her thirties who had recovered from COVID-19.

The CDR3, as DNA: TGTGCCAGCAGCTTGGCCGGACAGGGATACAATGAGCAGTTCTTC. As protein: CASSLAGQGYNEQFF. This chain connects TRBV5-4 to TRBJ2-1; TRBD1 matches at 8 bases. Germline CDR1 SGHNT, CDR2 YYREEE (reference sequence). The CDR3 length is 15 residues. Trimming cost V 0 bases and J 4 bases; bases outside gene matches: 3. Full variable domain (remainder filled in from reference TRBV5-4 and TRBJ2-1): ETGVTQSPTHLIKTRGQQVTLRCSSQSGHNTVSWYQQALGQGPQFIFQYYREEENGRGNFPPRFSGLQFPNYSSELNVNALELDDSALYLCASSLAGQGYNEQFFGPGTRLTVL.